This T cell receptor (beta chain) was sequenced during a study of T cell repertoires in cytomegalovirus infection (dated by TCRdb to the late 2010s). Regarding the complete study: Recently identified HLA-C-restricted CMV epitopes, whose presentation resists viral immunomodulation, were targeted by peptide stimulations together with well-studied HLA-B-restricted epitopes. Donor HLA type was relevant to the analysis, because carriage of CMV infection together with the matching HLA type was indicated by public TCR beta signatures. Results and caveats for the whole study, not just this receptor: In both this cohort and an independent cohort of 300 to 450 donors, the cumulative frequency of public TCR beta family members distinguished carriers of CMV infection plus the relevant HLA type. In the ex vivo response, HLA-C-restricted CMV-specific TCR beta clonotypes were dominant, and in two of eight donors the single most frequent clonotype came from this HLA-C-restricted group.

Taken with the paper, the label for treatment or condition translates to: in vitro stimulation with specific CMV peptide epitopes to enrich CMV-specific T cells. The CDR3, cysteine through phenylalanine, is 15 amino acids long. Solely the CDR3 DNA is kept, with 45 bases framed from the first base. CDR1 and CDR2 are drawn from the germline V gene (reference sequence): LNHDA, SQIVND. V is pruned by 3 bases and J by 7 bases, leaving 7 bases of the junction without a gene match. Many counts were recorded for this clonotype. The antigen this receptor binds is unknown. No base-level quality is on record; no much larger clone is a single base apart. The sample was run on an Illumina HiSeq 1500. TCRdb reworked the public reads: Q25 trimming with fastp, MiXCR clone assembly, productive beta chains retained. A single entry per CDR3 protein holds the most common genes and DNA from its merged rows. A total of 90,000 to 120,000 distinct CDR3 sequences appear in this sample, roughly 39% of them only once. About 74% of the sample rests with the top ten.

The specimen comprised CD8+ T cells from cultured PBMCs, sampled from culture after CMV antigen stimulation. The chain was built from TRBV19 and TRBJ2-1, with 9 bases aligning to TRBD2. This clonotype was sampled from a human donor in good health (CMV status not recorded). Some clones in this sample may be carry-over from other donors' samples. The DNA is as follows: TGTGCCAGTAGTATTTCTGCTAGCGGGGTTAATGAGCAGTTCTTC. Translated, it reads CASSISASGVNEQFF.